This passage covers 25 T cell receptor beta chains from one sample sequenced in a study of vaccination effects on CD4 cells after COVID-19. No antigen is known for these receptors. Subsequent to roughly 9 days of culture, CD4+ T cells were isolated. Either the BNT162b2 or mRNA-1273 vaccine was given to participants in two doses. The repertoire was sequenced with immunoSEQ multiplex PCR; TCRdb's copy has only in-frame clones and lacks some. The data contain about 71,000 clones, under 80% of them seen just once; the ten biggest clones take up about 2.5%. The input for sequencing was CD4+ T cells from PBMCs cultured without peptide, taken after COVID-19 vaccination. These receptors all stem from a human donor who received a COVID-19 vaccine.

Turning to this clone: Other DNA sequences in this specimen translate into the identical CDR3. The genes are TRBV7-3 and TRBJ1-1; D unclear. V lost 3 bases and J 0 bases, leaving 5 bases between the germline ends. The germline V gene has CDR1 SGHTA and CDR2 FQGTGA. This CDR3 region has 13 residues. The CDR3 sequence is CASSLRMNTEAFF. CDR3 nucleotide sequence: TGTGCCAGCAGCTTGAGAATGAACACTGAAGCTTTCTTT.

This chain joins TRBV5-6 and TRBJ2-1; D not certain. V lost 6 bases and J 7 bases, leaving 17 bases between the germline ends. CDR1 and CDR2 (germline): SGHDT, YYEEEE. CDR3 length: 14 amino acids. The CDR3 nucleotides are TGTGCCAGCAACCCCCCACCCCCTAGGAATGAGCAGTTCTTC. Its translation is CASNPPPPRNEQFF.

This clone was observed a handful of times. The chain employs TRBV7-2 and TRBJ2-2; D is possibly TRBD1 (6 bases). Trimming took 7 bases from V and 1 from J, leaving 10 bases between them. This CDR3 spans 14 amino acids. The germline CDR1 and CDR2 sequences are SGHTA and FQGNSA. The CDR3 DNA follows: TGTGCCAGCACCCGACAGGTGAACACCGGGGAGCTGTTTTTT. As protein: CASTRQVNTGELFF.

This CDR3 reads CASSLVQGAYEQYV. CDR3 nucleotide sequence: TGTGCCAGCAGCTTAGTACAGGGAGCCTACGAGCAGTACGTC. This chain links TRBV7-2 with TRBJ2-7, with TRBD1 as a possible D gene (6 bases). The CDR3 runs to 14 residues. Germline CDR1 is SGHTA and CDR2 is FQGNSA. Trimming stripped 1 base from V and 2 bases from J, with 9 bases between.

This clone was detected once. V is TRBV21-1 and J is TRBJ1-5; TRBD1, the table's D call, lacks a check against the DNA. TRBV21-1 is annotated as a pseudogene. The CDR3 has 14 amino acids. The CDR3 nucleotides read TGTGCCAGTATCCAGGGGGGCTACAATCAGCCCCAGCATTTT. This encodes CASIQGGYNQPQHF.

The rearrangement uses TRBV24-1 and TRBJ1-4; tentatively, D is TRBD1 (5 bases). Per germline, CDR1 KGHDR and CDR2 SFDVKD. The CDR3 is 12 amino acids. Trimming cost V 10 bases and J 5 bases, with 10 bases left between them. CDR3 loop: CATTGGNEKLFF. The DNA of the CDR3 is TGTGCCACTACCGGGGGGAATGAAAAACTGTTTTTT.

This chain links TRBV5-1 with TRBJ2-5; D not certain. CDR1 and CDR2 from the germline V gene are SGHRS and YFSETQ. CDR3 length equals 15 residues. Trimming cost V 1 base and J 5 bases, with 15 bases left between them. The CDR3 DNA is TGCGCCAGCAGCTTGAGTTTAGCTGGTCTGGAGACCCAGTACTTC. It yields the protein CASSLSLAGLETQYF.

V gene TRBV5-5 combines with J gene TRBJ1-4, with TRBD1 matching 8 bases. The CDR3 is 15 residues long. Germline V gene lookup returns CDR1 SGHKS and CDR2 YYEKEE (reference sequence). V lost 2 bases, J lost 3 bases, and 3 bases stayed unmatched. The CDR3 DNA reads TGTGCCAGCAGCTTAGGGACAGGTGCTAATGAAAAACTGTTTTTT. Residues: CASSLGTGANEKLFF.

CDR3 in amino acids: CSASSGGNTGELFF. The CDR3 bases are TGCAGTGCTAGTTCGGGGGGCAACACCGGGGAGCTGTTTTTT. This chain uses TRBV20-1 with TRBJ2-2; D is perhaps TRBD2 (7 bases). Germline CDR1 DFQATT, CDR2 SNEGSKA (reference sequence). The length of the CDR3 is 14 residues. V was shortened by 3 bases and J by 2 bases, with 10 bases between the two germline ends.

This chain uses TRBV19 with TRBJ1-2, with 7 bases fitting TRBD1. From germline, CDR1 is LNHDA and CDR2 SQIVND (reference sequence). The CDR3 is made up of 18 amino acids. Losses at the gene ends were 4 bases for V and 1 base for J; bases not matched to a gene: 15. CDR3 sequence: CASSSHFPQGENNYGYTF. The CDR3 coding sequence is TGTGCCAGTAGTAGCCACTTTCCCCAGGGGGAGAATAACTATGGCTACACCTTC.

This clone appeared once. This sequence joins TRBV30 and TRBJ2-5; the D gene is possibly TRBD2 (7 bases). Trimming took off 2 bases at V and 6 bases at J, with 16 bases between the two ends. In germline, CDR1 is GTSNPN, CDR2 SVGIG (reference sequence). This CDR3 region has 14 residues. The CDR3 sequence: CAWSLGGASKTQYF. Written as DNA, the CDR3 is TGTGCCTGGAGTCTGGGGGGGGCCTCAAAGACCCAGTACTTC.

The rearrangement links TRBV9 to TRBJ2-2, with 7 bases aligning to TRBD1. Per germline, CDR1 SGDLS and CDR2 YYNGEE. V shed 4 bases and J 1 base; nucleotides not matched to a gene: 4. The CDR3 has 15 amino acids. The CDR3 nucleotides are TGTGCCAGCAGCATGGGACAGAGGAACACCGGGGAGCTGTTTTTT. This gives the protein CASSMGQRNTGELFF.

The chain combines TRBV18 with TRBJ1-2; weak D call: TRBD1 (6 bases). The CDR3 has 16 amino acids. Germline V gene data show CDR1 as KGHSH and CDR2 as LQKENI. With 2 bases removed from V and 2 bases from J, the gap between germline ends came to 15 bases. The CDR3 spells CASSPSAGGPNYGYTF. DNA of the CDR3: TGTGCCAGCTCACCATCGGCCGGGGGGCCCAACTATGGCTACACCTTC.

CDR3 region: CASSLQGQYSNQPQHF. CDR3 coding DNA: TGTGCCAGCAGCCTACAGGGGCAGTATAGCAATCAGCCCCAGCATTTT. The chain has TRBV6-6 and TRBJ1-5; TRBD1 agrees at 7 bases. This CDR3 comprises 16 residues. V lost 6 bases to trimming and J lost 0 bases; unmatched junction nucleotides: 8. The germline CDR1 and CDR2 sequences are MNHNY and SVGAGI (reference sequence).

This clone was detected a few times. The J gene is TRBJ2-1, the V gene TRBV6-2 or TRBV6-3; 12 bases are shared with TRBD1. The J segment lost 6 bases and the V segment lost 6 bases, leaving 9 bases of the junction unmatched. This CDR3 is built from 16 residues. The V gene's germline CDR1 is MNHEY and CDR2 SVGEGT. The CDR3 nucleotides are TGTGCCAGCAGCCGTAGGGGACAGGGGGCCATCAATGAGCAGTTCTTC. The encoded protein is CASSRRGQGAINEQFF.

This clone has only a few counts. The rearrangement uses TRBV7-3 and TRBJ2-2; the match to TRBD2 covers 8 bases. The CDR3 runs to 14 residues. Trimming removed 1 base from V and 5 bases from J; junction bases left unmatched: 0. CDR1 and CDR2 (germline): SGHTA, FQGTGA. The CDR3 here is CASSLIAGTGELFF. CDR3 coding DNA: TGTGCCAGCAGCTTAATAGCGGGGACCGGGGAGCTGTTTTTT.

The chain is built from TRBV2 and TRBJ2-3; D might be TRBD1 or TRBD2, each matching 5 bases. Trimming took off 7 bases at V and 6 bases at J, with 14 bases between the two ends. CDR1 and CDR2 (germline): SNHLY, FYNNEI. The CDR3 extends over 13 amino acids. The CDR3 nucleotides read TGTGCCAGCACTAGCAATGAGGGGGATACGCAGTATTTT. It specifies CASTSNEGDTQYF.

The chain has TRBV3-1 (or the pseudogene TRBV3-2) and TRBJ1-5; D is unclear. This CDR3 is built from 13 residues. Deletions cut 4 bases from V and 7 bases from J, with 11 bases between. Germline lookup yields CDR1 LGHDT and CDR2 YNNKEL (reference sequence). The CDR3 sequence: CASSLRLEQPQHF. The DNA of the CDR3 is TGTGCCAGCAGCCTTCGGCTTGAGCAGCCCCAGCATTTT.

The chain combines TRBV6-5 with TRBJ2-3; D gene unclear. Trimming cost V 2 bases and J 2 bases, with 5 bases left between them. The CDR3 contains 13 residues. Per the germline V gene, CDR1 is MNHEY and CDR2 is SVGAGI. CDR3 in DNA: TGTGCCAGCAGTTACAGGGCCACAGATACGCAGTATTTT. Its translation: CASSYRATDTQYF.

The genes are TRBV6-5 and TRBJ2-2; 8 bases match TRBD1. The V segment lost 7 bases and the J segment 7 bases; nucleotides outside the gene matches: 8. Germline V gene data show CDR1 as MNHEY and CDR2 as SVGAGI. The CDR3 has 14 amino acids. This CDR3 reads CASTLTGAVGELFF. Here the CDR3 DNA reads TGTGCCAGCACCCTGACAGGGGCAGTCGGGGAGCTGTTTTTT.

The chain is built from TRBV9 and TRBJ2-3; D possibly corresponds to TRBD1 (6 bases). CDR1 and CDR2 from the germline V gene are SGDLS and YYNGEE. The CDR3 length is 16 residues. V lost 3 bases and J 3 bases, leaving 17 bases between the germline ends. The CDR3 spells CASSDLLVQGTDTQYF. CDR3 bases: TGTGCCAGCAGCGACCTGTTGGTGCAGGGGACAGATACGCAGTATTTT.

This rearrangement joins TRBV6-2 or TRBV6-3 to TRBJ2-5; 12 bases are a match to TRBD2. Trimming at V came to 4 bases and at J to 2 bases, leaving 5 bases not matched to a gene. The germline gives CDR1 MNHEY, CDR2 SVGEGT. The CDR3 runs 16 residues. CDR3 in DNA: TGTGCCAGCAGTTCCGGGCTAGCGGGGGGGCAAGAGACCCAGTACTTC. As protein: CASSSGLAGGQETQYF.

The chain couples TRBV7-8 to TRBJ2-1; maybe TRBD2 (6 bases). Germline values: CDR1 SGHVS, CDR2 FQNEAQ. Between the trimmed V and J ends, which lost 1 base and 3 bases, there was a span of 10 bases. The CDR3 loop spans 15 amino acids. CDR3 sequence: CASSLGTNYYNEQFF. CDR3 sequence (DNA): TGTGCCAGCAGCTTAGGGACTAATTACTACAATGAGCAGTTCTTC. Full variable domain (remainder filled in from reference TRBV7-8 and TRBJ2-1): GAGVSQSPRYKVAKRGQDVALRCDPISGHVSLFWYQQALGQGPEFLTYFQNEAQLDKSGLPSDRFFAERPEGSVSTLKIQRTQQEDSAVYLCASSLGTNYYNEQFFGPGTRLTVL.

This clone is judged medium-sized (0.01 to 0.1%). V usage is TRBV2 and J usage is TRBJ1-2, with 7 bases lining up with TRBD1. Germline V gene sequence: CDR1 SNHLY, CDR2 FYNNEI. The CDR3 contains 14 residues. J lost 8 bases, V lost 2 bases, and 8 bases had no gene match. Written as DNA, the CDR3 is TGTGCCAGCAGTGAATGGTGGGACAGAGGGGGCTACACCTTC. Its protein is CASSEWWDRGGYTF.

This clone showed up just a few times. V usage is TRBV19 and J usage is TRBJ2-3; possible D gene TRBD2, 6 bases. V gave up 5 bases and J gave up 2 bases, with 11 bases separating them. The CDR3 is made up of 14 amino acids. The germline V gene encodes CDR1 LNHDA and CDR2 SQIVND (reference sequence). For the CDR3, the DNA is TGTGCCAGTAGTTGGCAGGGACTCACAGATACGCAGTATTTT. Amino acid sequence: CASSWQGLTDTQYF.